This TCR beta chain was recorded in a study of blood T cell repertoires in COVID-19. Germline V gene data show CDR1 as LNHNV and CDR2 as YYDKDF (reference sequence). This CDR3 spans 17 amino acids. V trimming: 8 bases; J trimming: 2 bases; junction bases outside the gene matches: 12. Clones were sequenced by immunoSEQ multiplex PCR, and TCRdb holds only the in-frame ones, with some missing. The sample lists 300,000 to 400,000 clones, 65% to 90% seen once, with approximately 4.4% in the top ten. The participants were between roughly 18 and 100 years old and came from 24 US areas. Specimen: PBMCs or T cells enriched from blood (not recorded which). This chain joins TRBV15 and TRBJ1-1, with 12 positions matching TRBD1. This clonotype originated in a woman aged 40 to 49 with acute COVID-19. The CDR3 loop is CATHMGDRGQINTEAFF. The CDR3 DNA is TGTGCCACCCACATGGGGGACAGGGGGCAGATTAACACTGAAGCTTTCTTT.